The entry below describes one TCR beta chain. Profiling relied on immunoSEQ multiplex PCR, and the TCRdb table lists in-frame clones only, not all of them. The top ten hold more than 6% of the sample, which has some 410,000 clones, 80% to 95% seen once. The sample comes from a study of control samples from healthy donors and cancer patients. This TCR was sampled from a middle-aged man with head and neck cancer. Material: PBMCs.

The CDR3 bases are TGTGCCAGCAGCTTGGGACTAGCGGGAAGTCCCTACGAGCAGTACTTC. Translated: CASSLGLAGSPYEQYF. The J gene is TRBJ2-7, the V gene TRBV7-9, with 13 nucleotides matching TRBD2. Germline assignment: CDR1 SEHNR and CDR2 FQNEAQ (reference sequence). The CDR3 spans 16 residues. The ends lost 3 bases at V and 2 bases at J; junction bases unmatched: 4.